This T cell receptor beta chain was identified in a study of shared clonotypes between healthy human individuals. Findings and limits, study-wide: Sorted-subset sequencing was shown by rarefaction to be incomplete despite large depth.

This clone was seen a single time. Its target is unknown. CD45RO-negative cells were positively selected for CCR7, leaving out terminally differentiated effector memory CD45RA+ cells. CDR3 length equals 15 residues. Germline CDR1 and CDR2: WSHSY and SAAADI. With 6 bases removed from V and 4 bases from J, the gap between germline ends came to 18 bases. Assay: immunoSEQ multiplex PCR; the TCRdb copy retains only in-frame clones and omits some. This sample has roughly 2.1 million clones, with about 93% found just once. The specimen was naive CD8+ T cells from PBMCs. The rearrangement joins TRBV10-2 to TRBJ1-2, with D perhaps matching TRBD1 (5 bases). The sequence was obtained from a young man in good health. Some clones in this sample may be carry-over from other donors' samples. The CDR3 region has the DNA TGCGCCAGCAGCCTCCTCGAGACAGTAACCTATGGCTACACCTTC. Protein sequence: CASSLLETVTYGYTF.